The 20 T cell receptor beta chains given below trace back to one sample, sequenced in a study of blood T cell repertoires in COVID-19. Clones were read by immunoSEQ multiplex PCR, and TCRdb kept only the in-frame ones, dropping some. The table includes tens of thousands of clones, around 90% detected once. Sequencing input: peripheral blood. These TCRs come from a man older than 75 with acute or convalescent COVID-19.

V usage is TRBV6-2 or TRBV6-3 and J usage is TRBJ2-2, with 9 bases fitting TRBD2. This CDR3 contains 16 residues. CDR1 MNHEY and CDR2 SVGEGT come from the germline V gene. The trim removed 6 bases at V and 2 bases at J, leaving 7 bases unmatched. The CDR3 loop reads CASSALAGFNTGELFF. The CDR3, as DNA: TGTGCCAGCAGCGCGCTAGCGGGATTTAACACCGGGGAGCTGTTTTTT.

The chain is built from TRBV3-1 (or the pseudogene TRBV3-2) and TRBJ2-1; 9 nucleotides align to TRBD2. CDR1 is LGHDT, CDR2 YNNKEL, per germline (reference sequence). The trim removed 1 base at V and 14 bases at J, leaving 3 bases unmatched. This CDR3 has 12 amino acids. This CDR3 reads CASSQVASGEFF. The CDR3 DNA follows: TGTGCCAGCAGCCAAGTGGCTAGCGGGGAGTTCTTC.

This chain joins TRBV21-1 and TRBJ2-7; the D call in the table, TRBD1, was not verified against the DNA. TRBV21-1 is classified as a pseudogene. The CDR3 spans 16 residues. In DNA form, the CDR3 reads TGTGCCAGCAGCAAATATTCCGGGACAGGGGGTCGGGAGCAGTACTTC. As protein: CASSKYSGTGGREQYF.

V is TRBV12-3 or TRBV12-4 and J is TRBJ2-7; possibly TRBD1 for D (5 bases). CDR3 length: 11 residues. Trimming removed 6 bases at V and 8 bases at J, with 11 bases between. CDR3 sequence: CASSSQGQQYF. CDR3 nucleotide sequence: TGTGCCAGCAGCTCCCAGGGCCAGCAGTACTTC.

The V and J genes are TRBV7-2 and TRBJ2-7; 10 nucleotides align to TRBD2. The germline V gene encodes CDR1 SGHTA and CDR2 FQGNSA. There are 18 residues in the CDR3. The trim removed 2 bases at V and 1 base at J, leaving 11 bases unmatched. CDR3 sequence reads: CASSLLPPTSGVSYEQYF. The CDR3 nucleotides are TGTGCCAGCAGCTTATTACCCCCTACTAGCGGGGTATCCTACGAGCAGTACTTC.

This chain joins TRBV3-1 (or the pseudogene TRBV3-2) and TRBJ2-6; D ambiguous. The V gene lost 5 bases and the J gene lost 8 bases, with 16 bases spanning the gap. The CDR3 has 15 amino acids. The V gene's germline CDR1 is LGHDT and CDR2 YNNKEL (reference sequence). The CDR3 reads CASSKSGRYTNVLTF. CDR3 in DNA: TGTGCCAGCAGCAAAAGTGGCAGGTATACCAACGTCCTGACTTTC.

The chain recombines TRBV6-1 with TRBJ1-5; D is undetermined. Germline values: CDR1 MNHNS, CDR2 SASEGT. Trimming took 2 bases from V and 5 from J, leaving 7 bases between them. This CDR3 comprises 13 residues. The CDR3 DNA follows: TGTGCCAGCAGTGAACAAGCGGATCAGCCCCAGCATTTT. Translating it yields CASSEQADQPQHF.

The chain has TRBV6-6 and TRBJ2-7; D perhaps matches TRBD2 (5 bases). Per the germline V gene, CDR1 is MNHNY and CDR2 is SVGAGI (reference sequence). The CDR3 is 13 amino acids. Trimming left V 0 bases short and J 3 bases short, with 6 bases between. Written as DNA, the CDR3 is TGTGCCAGCAGTTACTCAGCGGACTACGAGCAGTACTTC. Amino acid sequence: CASSYSADYEQYF.

The genes are TRBV19 and TRBJ1-4; a possible D gene is TRBD1 (5 bases). The V gene's germline CDR1 is LNHDA and CDR2 SQIVND (reference sequence). The CDR3 totals 18 residues. Trimming removed 1 base from V and 8 bases from J, with 23 bases in between. The CDR3 reads CASSIGVRATTGNEKLFF. In nucleotides, the CDR3 is TGTGCCAGTAGTATAGGGGTCCGGGCAACAACAGGAAACGAAAAACTGTTTTTT.

The rearrangement uses TRBV28 and TRBJ2-7; tentative D call: TRBD1 (7 bases). The CDR3 runs 15 residues. Germline CDR1 MDHEN, CDR2 SYDVKM. The V end was cut by 8 bases, the J end by 3 bases, with 20 bases between. CDR3 residues: CASGPQAGGLYEQYF. The CDR3 DNA is TGTGCCAGCGGACCCCAGGCAGGGGGACTCTACGAGCAGTACTTC.

The chain recombines TRBV6-2 or TRBV6-3 with TRBJ2-3; D not resolved. This CDR3 has 14 residues. V lost 2 bases and J lost 2, with 8 bases in between. Germline lookup yields CDR1 MNHEY and CDR2 SVGEGT. The CDR3 region is CASSYLTYTDTQYF. CDR3 DNA sequence: TGTGCCAGCAGTTACCTTACTTACACAGATACGCAGTATTTT.

The chain carries TRBV6-2 or TRBV6-3 and TRBJ2-7; TRBD1 matches at 9 bases. The CDR3 is 15 residues long. Germline V gene sequence: CDR1 MNHEY, CDR2 SVGEGT. Trimming cost V 2 bases and J 4 bases; bases outside gene matches: 6. As DNA, the CDR3 is TGTGCCAGCAGTTACCTCAGGACAGGGGAATACGAGCAGTACTTC. Translation: CASSYLRTGEYEQYF.

This chain joins TRBV9 and TRBJ2-7; no clear D gene. The V and J ends lost 0 bases and 4 bases respectively, with 11 bases between them. Germline loops: CDR1 SGDLS, CDR2 YYNGEE. The CDR3 covers 14 residues. CDR3 nucleotide sequence: TGTGCCAGCAGCGTAGAACCCATGGCTTACGAGCAGTACTTC. Translated: CASSVEPMAYEQYF.

The chain has TRBV7-2 and TRBJ1-2; D perhaps matches TRBD1 (6 bases). V dropped 4 bases and J dropped 3 bases, with 15 bases sitting between them. This CDR3 is built from 15 residues. Germline CDR1 is SGHTA and CDR2 is FQGNSA. The CDR3 DNA sequence: TGTGCCAGCAGCTCTCGGGGGGGCGCCCACTATGGCTACACCTTC. It codes for CASSSRGGAHYGYTF.

J is TRBJ2-3 and V is TRBV18; D is perhaps TRBD2 (7 bases). The CDR3 consists of 16 residues. V lost 1 base and J lost 4, with 15 bases in between. The germline CDR1 and CDR2 sequences are KGHSH and LQKENI. The CDR3 region is CASSPLLGGGPDTQYF. CDR3 nucleotide sequence: TGTGCCAGCTCACCACTCTTGGGCGGGGGCCCAGATACGCAGTATTTT.

This chain connects TRBV19 to TRBJ2-5, with a possible D match to TRBD1 (5 bases). The germline V gene encodes CDR1 LNHDA and CDR2 SQIVND (reference sequence). The length of the CDR3 is 15 residues. V was trimmed by 1 base and J by 5 bases, leaving 14 bases between them. The CDR3 bases are TGTGCCAGTAGTATAGTCAGGACATCGCTGGAGACCCAGTACTTC. Translated, it gives CASSIVRTSLETQYF.

This clone was detected only a few times. The chain has TRBV2 and TRBJ1-1, with D maybe TRBD1 (5 bases). Trimming took off 6 bases at V and 5 bases at J, with 13 bases between the two ends. CDR3 length: 13 amino acids. CDR1 is SNHLY, CDR2 FYNNEI, per germline. The DNA for the CDR3 is TGTGCCAGCAGCGGCCGGGAGGGGACTGAAGCTTTCTTT. It is translated as CASSGREGTEAFF.

This clone was seen more than once but under ten times. The chain combines TRBV5-1 with TRBJ2-5, with TRBD1 matching over 9 bases. Germline V lookup: CDR1 SGHRS, CDR2 YFSETQ. Trimming at V came to 6 bases and at J to 4 bases, leaving 13 bases not matched to a gene. This CDR3 region has 16 residues. The DNA for the CDR3 is TGCGCCAGCAAGGAAAGTGGGGACAGGGCGGGAGAGACCCAGTACTTC. Translation gives CASKESGDRAGETQYF.

The chain couples TRBV2 to TRBJ2-1; tentative D call: TRBD1 (5 bases). CDR1 is SNHLY and CDR2 is FYNNEI in the germline V gene. Deletions cut 10 bases from V and 6 bases from J, with 10 bases between. CDR3 size: 11 residues. The CDR3 sequence is CATTGFNEQFF. The CDR3 DNA is TGTGCCACAACAGGTTTCAATGAGCAGTTCTTC. Complete variable domain (other parts from reference TRBV2 and TRBJ2-1): EPEVTQTPSHQVTQMGQEVILRCVPISNHLYFYWYRQILGQKVEFLVSFYNNEISEKSEIFDDQFSVERPDGSNFTLKIRSTKLEDSAMYFCATTGFNEQFFGPGTRLTVL.

The chain is built from TRBV28 and TRBJ2-2; D unclear. The CDR3 has 15 residues. V lost 6 bases and J lost 3, with 14 bases in between. CDR1 is MDHEN, CDR2 SYDVKM, per germline. CDR3: CASRPISGYTGELFF. CDR3 nucleotides: TGTGCCAGCAGGCCCATATCGGGTTACACCGGGGAGCTGTTTTTT.